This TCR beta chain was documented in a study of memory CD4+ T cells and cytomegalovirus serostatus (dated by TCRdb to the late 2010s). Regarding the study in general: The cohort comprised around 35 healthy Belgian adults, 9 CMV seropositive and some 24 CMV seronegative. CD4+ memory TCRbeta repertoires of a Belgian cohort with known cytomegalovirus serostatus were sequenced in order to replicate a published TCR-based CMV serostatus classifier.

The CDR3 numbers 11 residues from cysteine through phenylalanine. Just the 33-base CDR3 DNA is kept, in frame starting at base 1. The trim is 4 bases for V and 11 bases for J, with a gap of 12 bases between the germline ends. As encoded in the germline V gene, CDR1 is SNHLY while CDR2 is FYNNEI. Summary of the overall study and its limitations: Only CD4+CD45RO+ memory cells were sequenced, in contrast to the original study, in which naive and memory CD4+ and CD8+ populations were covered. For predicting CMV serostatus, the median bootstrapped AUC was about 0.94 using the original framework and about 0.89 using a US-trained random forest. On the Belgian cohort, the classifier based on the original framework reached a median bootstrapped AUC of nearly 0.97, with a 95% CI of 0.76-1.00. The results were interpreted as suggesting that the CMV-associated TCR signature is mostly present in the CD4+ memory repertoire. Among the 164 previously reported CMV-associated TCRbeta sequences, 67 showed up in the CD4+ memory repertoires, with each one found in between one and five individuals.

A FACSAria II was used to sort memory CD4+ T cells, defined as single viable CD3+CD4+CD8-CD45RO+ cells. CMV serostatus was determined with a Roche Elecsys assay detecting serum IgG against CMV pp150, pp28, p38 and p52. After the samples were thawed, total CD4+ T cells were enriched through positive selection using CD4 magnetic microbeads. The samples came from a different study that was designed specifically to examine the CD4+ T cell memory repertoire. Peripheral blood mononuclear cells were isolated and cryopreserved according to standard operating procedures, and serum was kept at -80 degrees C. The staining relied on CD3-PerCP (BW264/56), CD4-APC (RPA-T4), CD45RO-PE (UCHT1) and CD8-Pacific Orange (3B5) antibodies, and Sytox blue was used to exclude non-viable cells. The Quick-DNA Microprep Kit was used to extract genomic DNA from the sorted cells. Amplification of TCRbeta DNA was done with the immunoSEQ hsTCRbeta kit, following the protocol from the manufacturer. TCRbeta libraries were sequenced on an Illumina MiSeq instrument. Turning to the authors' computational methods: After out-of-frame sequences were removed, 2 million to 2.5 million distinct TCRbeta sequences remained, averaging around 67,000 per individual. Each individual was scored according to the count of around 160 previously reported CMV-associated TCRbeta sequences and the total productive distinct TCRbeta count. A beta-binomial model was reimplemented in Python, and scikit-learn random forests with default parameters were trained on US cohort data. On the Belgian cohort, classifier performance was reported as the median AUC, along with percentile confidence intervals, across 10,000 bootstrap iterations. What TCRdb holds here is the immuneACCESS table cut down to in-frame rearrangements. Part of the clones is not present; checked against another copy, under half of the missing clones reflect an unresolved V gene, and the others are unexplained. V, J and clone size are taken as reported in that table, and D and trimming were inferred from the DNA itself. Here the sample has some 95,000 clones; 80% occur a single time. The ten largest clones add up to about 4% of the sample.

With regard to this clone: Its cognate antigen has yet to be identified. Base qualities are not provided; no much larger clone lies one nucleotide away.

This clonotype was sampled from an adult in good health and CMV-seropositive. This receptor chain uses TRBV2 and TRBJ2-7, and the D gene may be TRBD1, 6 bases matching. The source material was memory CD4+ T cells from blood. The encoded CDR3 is CASSVWTEEYF. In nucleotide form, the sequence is TGTGCCAGCAGTGTCTGGACAGAAGAGTACTTC.